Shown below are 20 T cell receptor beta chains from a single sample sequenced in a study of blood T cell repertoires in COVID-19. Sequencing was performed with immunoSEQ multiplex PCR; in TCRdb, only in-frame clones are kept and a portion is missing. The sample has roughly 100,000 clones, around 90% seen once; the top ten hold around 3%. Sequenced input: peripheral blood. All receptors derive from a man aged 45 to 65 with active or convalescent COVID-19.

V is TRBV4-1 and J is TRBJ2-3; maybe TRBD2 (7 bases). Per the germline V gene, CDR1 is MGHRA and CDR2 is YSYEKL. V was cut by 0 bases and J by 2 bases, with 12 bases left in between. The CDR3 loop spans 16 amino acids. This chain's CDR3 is CASSQEWGGPTDTQYF. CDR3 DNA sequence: TGCGCCAGCAGCCAAGAGTGGGGGGGGCCCACAGATACGCAGTATTTT.

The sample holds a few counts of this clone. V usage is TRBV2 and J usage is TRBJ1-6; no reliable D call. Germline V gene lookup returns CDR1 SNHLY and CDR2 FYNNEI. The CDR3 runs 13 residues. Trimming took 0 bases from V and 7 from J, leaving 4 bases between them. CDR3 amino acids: CASSEAPNSPLHF. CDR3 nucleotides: TGTGCCAGCAGTGAAGCCCCGAATTCACCCCTCCACTTT.

CDR3 nucleotides: TGTGCCAGCTCAGGGACGGGGGGTATCACCGGGGAGCTGTTTTTT. This gives the protein CASSGTGGITGELFF. This rearrangement joins TRBV3-1 (or the pseudogene TRBV3-2) to TRBJ2-2; TRBD2 agrees at 7 bases. The CDR3 runs to 15 residues. V lost 8 bases and J lost 4; bases outside the gene matches: 10. Per the germline V gene, CDR1 is LGHDT and CDR2 is YNNKEL (reference sequence).

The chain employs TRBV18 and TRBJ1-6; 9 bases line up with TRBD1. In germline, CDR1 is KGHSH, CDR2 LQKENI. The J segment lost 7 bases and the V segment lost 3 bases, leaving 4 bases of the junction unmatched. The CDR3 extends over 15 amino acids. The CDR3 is CASSPTGTGNSPLHF. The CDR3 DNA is TGTGCCAGCTCACCCACCGGGACAGGGAATTCACCCCTCCACTTT. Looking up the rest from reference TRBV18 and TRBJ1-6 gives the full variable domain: NAGVMQNPRHLVRRRGQEARLRCSPMKGHSHVYWYRQLPEEGLKFMVYLQKENIIDESGMPKERFSAEFPKEGPSILRIQQVVRGDSAAYFCASSPTGTGNSPLHFGNGTRLTVT.

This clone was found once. In DNA form, the CDR3 reads TGTGCCAGTAGTTCCTCAGGGGTAAGAGATACGCAGTATTTT. It is translated as CASSSSGVRDTQYF. The chain has TRBV19 and TRBJ2-3, with a possible D match to TRBD1 (6 bases). This CDR3 has 14 amino acids. Between the trimmed V and J ends, which lost 5 bases and 5 bases, there was a span of 14 bases. Germline V CDR1 and CDR2: LNHDA, SQIVND (reference sequence).

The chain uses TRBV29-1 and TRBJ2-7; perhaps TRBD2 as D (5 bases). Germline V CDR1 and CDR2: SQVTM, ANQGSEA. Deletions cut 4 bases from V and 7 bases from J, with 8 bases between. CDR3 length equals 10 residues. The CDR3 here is CSVGSGEQYF. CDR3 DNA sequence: TGCAGCGTTGGGTCGGGAGAGCAGTACTTC.

This CDR3 reads CATSDSRTGADTQYF. The CDR3 DNA reads TGTGCCACCAGTGATTCCCGGACAGGGGCAGATACGCAGTATTTT. V is TRBV24-1 and J is TRBJ2-3; 9 positions agree with TRBD1. This CDR3 region has 15 residues. The V segment lost 2 bases and the J segment 4 bases; nucleotides outside the gene matches: 3. The V gene's germline CDR1 is KGHDR and CDR2 SFDVKD.

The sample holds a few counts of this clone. The CDR3 sequence: CASGQRGGATGELFF. In DNA form, the CDR3 reads TGCGCCAGCGGGCAGCGGGGAGGAGCAACCGGGGAGCTGTTTTTT. This chain joins TRBV5-1 and TRBJ2-2; 7 bases match TRBD2. After removal of 7 bases from V and 5 bases from J, the junction contained 11 bases not matched to a gene. The CDR3 extends over 15 amino acids. Germline V lookup: CDR1 SGHRS, CDR2 YFSETQ.

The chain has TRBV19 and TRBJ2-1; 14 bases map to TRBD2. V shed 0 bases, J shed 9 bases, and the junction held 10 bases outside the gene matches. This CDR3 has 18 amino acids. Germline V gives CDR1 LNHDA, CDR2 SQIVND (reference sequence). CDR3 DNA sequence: TGTGCCAGTAGTATAGATTGGACTAGCGGGGGGCGAGGGGGTGAGCAGTTCTTC. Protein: CASSIDWTSGGRGGEQFF. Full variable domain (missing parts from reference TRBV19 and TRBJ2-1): DGGITQSPKYLFRKEGQNVTLSCEQNLNHDAMYWYRQDPGQGLRLIYYSQIVNDFQKGDIAEGYSVSREKKESFPLTVTSAQKNPTAFYLCASSIDWTSGGRGGEQFFGPGTRLTVL.

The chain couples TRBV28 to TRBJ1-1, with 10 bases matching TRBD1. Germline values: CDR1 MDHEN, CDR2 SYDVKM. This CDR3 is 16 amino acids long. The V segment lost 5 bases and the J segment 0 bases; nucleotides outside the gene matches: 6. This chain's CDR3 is CASSAGQGYVNTEAFF. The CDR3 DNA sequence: TGTGCCAGCAGTGCGGGACAGGGGTATGTGAACACTGAAGCTTTCTTT.

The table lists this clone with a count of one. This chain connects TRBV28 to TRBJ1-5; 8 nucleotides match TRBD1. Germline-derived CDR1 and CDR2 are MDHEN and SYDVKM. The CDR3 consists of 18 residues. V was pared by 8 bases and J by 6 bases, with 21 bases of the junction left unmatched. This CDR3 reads CASLVGGTGPGMGQPQHF. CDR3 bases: TGTGCCAGCTTGGTGGGGGGGACAGGACCCGGTATGGGTCAGCCCCAGCATTTT.

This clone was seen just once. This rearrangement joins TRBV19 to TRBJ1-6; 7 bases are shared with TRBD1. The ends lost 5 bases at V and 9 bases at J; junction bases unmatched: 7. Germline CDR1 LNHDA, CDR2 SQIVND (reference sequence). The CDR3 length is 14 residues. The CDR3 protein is CASSPQGSVSPLHF. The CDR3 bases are TGTGCCAGTAGTCCACAGGGGAGTGTTTCACCCCTCCACTTT.

CDR3 sequence: CASSTGTGNTIYF. CDR3 nucleotides: TGTGCCAGCAGCACAGGGACTGGAAACACCATATATTTT. The V call is TRBV11-3, the J call TRBJ1-3; perhaps TRBD1 as D (6 bases). With 5 bases removed from V and 2 bases from J, the gap between germline ends came to 7 bases. The germline V gene encodes CDR1 SGHNT and CDR2 YENEEA. This CDR3 spans 13 amino acids.

CDR3 region: CASSILTGNYGYTF. CDR3 bases: TGTGCCAGTAGTATACTGACAGGGAACTATGGCTACACCTTC. The genes are TRBV19 and TRBJ1-2, with TRBD1 identical over 7 bases. This CDR3 is 14 amino acids long. The germline V gene has CDR1 LNHDA and CDR2 SQIVND (reference sequence). With 2 bases clipped from V and 2 bases from J, the junction kept 2 bases outside the gene matches.

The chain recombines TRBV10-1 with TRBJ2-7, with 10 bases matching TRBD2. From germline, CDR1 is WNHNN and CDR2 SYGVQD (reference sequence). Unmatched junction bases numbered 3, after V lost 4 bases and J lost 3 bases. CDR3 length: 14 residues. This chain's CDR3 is CASSGLAGDYEQYV. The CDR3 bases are TGCGCCAGCAGTGGGCTAGCGGGGGACTACGAGCAGTACGTC.

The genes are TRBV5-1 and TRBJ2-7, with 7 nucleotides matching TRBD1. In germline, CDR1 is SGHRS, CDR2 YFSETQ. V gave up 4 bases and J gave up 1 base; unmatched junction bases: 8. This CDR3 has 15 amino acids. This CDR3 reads CASSVGGTASYEQYF. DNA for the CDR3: TGCGCCAGCAGCGTTGGTGGGACAGCTTCCTACGAGCAGTACTTC.

CDR3 sequence (DNA): TGTGCCACCGGACAGGGAGGCAATCAGCCCCAGCATTTT. This encodes CATGQGGNQPQHF. V is TRBV24-1 and J is TRBJ1-5; 8 bases map to TRBD1. The V segment lost 9 bases and the J segment 2 bases; nucleotides outside the gene matches: 2. The germline CDR1 and CDR2 sequences are KGHDR and SFDVKD. CDR3 size: 13 residues.

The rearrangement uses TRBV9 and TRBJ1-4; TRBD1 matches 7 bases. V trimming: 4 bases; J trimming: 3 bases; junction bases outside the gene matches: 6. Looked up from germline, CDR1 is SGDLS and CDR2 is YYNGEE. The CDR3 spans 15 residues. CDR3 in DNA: TGTGCCAGCAGCCTCAGGACAGGAGCTAATGAAAAACTGTTTTTT. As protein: CASSLRTGANEKLFF.

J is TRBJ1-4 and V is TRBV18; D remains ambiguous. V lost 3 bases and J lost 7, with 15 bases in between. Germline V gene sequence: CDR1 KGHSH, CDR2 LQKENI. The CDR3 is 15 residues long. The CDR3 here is CASSPSPFGSEKLFF. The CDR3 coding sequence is TGTGCCAGCTCACCCAGTCCGTTTGGGAGTGAAAAACTGTTTTTT.

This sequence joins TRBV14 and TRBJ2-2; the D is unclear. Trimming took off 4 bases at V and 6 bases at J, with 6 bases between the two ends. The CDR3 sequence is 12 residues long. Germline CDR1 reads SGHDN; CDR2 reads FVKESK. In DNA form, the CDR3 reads TGTGCCAGCAGCCTTATAGCCGGGGAGCTGTTTTTT. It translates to CASSLIAGELFF. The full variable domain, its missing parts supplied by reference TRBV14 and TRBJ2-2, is EAGVTQFPSHSVIEKGQTVTLRCDPISGHDNLYWYRRVMGKEIKFLLHFVKESKQDESGMPNNRFLAERTGGTYSTLKVQPAELEDSGVYFCASSLIAGELFFGEGSRLTVL.